This TCR beta chain is drawn from a study of early T cells in non-severe SARS-CoV-2 infection. In the study overall: Sequencing targeted bulk RNA from unsorted whole blood, leaving chains unpaired.

There are a few counts of this clonotype. Tagging with unique molecular identifiers was applied to individual cDNA molecules. In TCRdb, the 5' RACE reads were re-called with MiXCR into one record per CDR3 protein. This table has about 69,000 distinct CDR3 sequences, approximately 14% appearing once. CDR3 size: 15 residues. V shed 3 bases, J shed 8 bases, and the junction held 9 bases outside the gene matches. CDR1 and CDR2 from the germline V gene are MNHNS and SASEGT. The rearrangement uses TRBV6-1 and TRBJ2-2; 7 positions match TRBD1. The sequencing sample was made of whole blood. This sequence was found in an adult who was a healthcare worker with PCR-confirmed SARS-CoV-2 infection or an uninfected control (not recorded which). CDR3 DNA: TGTGCCAGCAGTGAGGAAGGGACAGCTCTGGGGGAGCTGTTTTTT. Translation: CASSEEGTALGELFF.